This T cell receptor (beta chain) was identified in a study of cytomegalovirus exposure and HLA in healthy donors (dated by TCRdb to the late 2010s). As for the study more broadly: According to a later analysis, the 120 or so validation repertoires were produced on the same platform as the roughly 700 repertoires of the first cohort. Along with the approximately 650-subject first cohort, a separate validation cohort of 120 different subjects was used. High-throughput TCR immunosequencing, statistical association of individual TCRs with disease status, and machine learning were combined to predict cytomegalovirus infection status. The study aimed to test whether signatures of past pathogen exposure could be identified by cataloging public T cell receptors.

The donors belonged to the validation cohort of approximately 130 subjects, which was separate from the approximately 680-subject first cohort. This clone was detected once. Its antigen remains undetermined. No base quality information exists; no much larger clone differs at one position. Libraries came from the immunoSEQ multiplex PCR assay. The paper's data handling went like this. A statistical classification framework was developed to diagnose cytomegalovirus status using the catalog of TCR beta chain sequences. The source is immuneACCESS, and TCRdb retained only in-frame sequences with V and J called. Part of the clones is not carried over; for the studies checked, unresolved V genes explain less than half of this, and the remainder is unexplained. The V and J calls and the clone size are those of that table, but D and trimming were determined from the DNA. This sample lists 150,000 to 250,000 clones; around 80% were detected once. In total, the top ten clones hold roughly 1.2% of the sample.

Paper-wide results and their limitations: Subsequent analysis determined that TCRs grouped into clusters in the first cohort also showed a tendency toward co-occurrence across the 120 or so validation repertoires, and 85% to 95% of cluster scores exceeded 0. Cytomegalovirus status was reported to be diagnosed by the classifier with high specificity and sensitivity in both the original and validation cohorts. Across donors, most TCR sequences were observed very rarely, whereas some public TCRs were present in many individuals. The study gave a list of 150 to 200 TCR beta chains associated with cytomegalovirus. In vitro tests confirmed that a few of the cytomegalovirus-associated TCR beta chains recognize cytomegalovirus antigens. The validation cohort had no HLA typing available for a later analysis, so co-occurrence within that cohort was assessed over all 120 or so repertoires. According to the authors, the approach could potentially be generalized to other disease states and immunological phenotypes.

This TCR was sampled from a young woman in good health and CMV-seronegative. The sequencing input was PBMCs.

The CDR3 protein is CASSAPLGGRTDTQYF. The sequenced DNA is TGCGCCAGCAGCGCGCCCCTGGGGGGACGCACAGATACGCAGTATTTT. The sequence links TRBV5-1 to TRBJ2-3; the D gene is possibly TRBD2, with 6 bases matching. CDR1 is given as SGHRS and CDR2 as YFSETQ, both from the germline V gene. V gives up 4 bases and J gives up 1 base, and the segment between their germline ends measures 16 bases. Including the terminal cysteine and phenylalanine, the CDR3 comprises 16 residues. The sequence is cut down to CDR3 DNA, 48 bases in frame from base 1.